This TCR beta chain was retrieved from a study of blood T cell repertoires in COVID-19. Trimming took off 1 base at V and 8 bases at J, with 17 bases between the two ends. CDR3 length: 15 residues. CDR1 and CDR2 (germline): SGHDN, FVKESK. As processed by the authors: Estimation of nucleated cell counts was performed using reference gene primer amplification. Data came from immunoSEQ multiplex PCR; TCRdb stores just in-frame clones and leaves some out. V and J calls plus clone size are reproduced from that table; the DNA served to infer D and trimming. The sample contains over 150,000 clones, approximately 91% of which appear only once.

This TCR was sampled from a man aged 25-45 years with acute or convalescent COVID-19. Material: peripheral blood. J is TRBJ1-1 and V is TRBV14; D is uncertain. CDR3 DNA sequence: TGTGCCAGCAGCCAAGTTCCCGGCCCCGAGGGAGAAGCTTTCTTT. Amino acids: CASSQVPGPEGEAFF.